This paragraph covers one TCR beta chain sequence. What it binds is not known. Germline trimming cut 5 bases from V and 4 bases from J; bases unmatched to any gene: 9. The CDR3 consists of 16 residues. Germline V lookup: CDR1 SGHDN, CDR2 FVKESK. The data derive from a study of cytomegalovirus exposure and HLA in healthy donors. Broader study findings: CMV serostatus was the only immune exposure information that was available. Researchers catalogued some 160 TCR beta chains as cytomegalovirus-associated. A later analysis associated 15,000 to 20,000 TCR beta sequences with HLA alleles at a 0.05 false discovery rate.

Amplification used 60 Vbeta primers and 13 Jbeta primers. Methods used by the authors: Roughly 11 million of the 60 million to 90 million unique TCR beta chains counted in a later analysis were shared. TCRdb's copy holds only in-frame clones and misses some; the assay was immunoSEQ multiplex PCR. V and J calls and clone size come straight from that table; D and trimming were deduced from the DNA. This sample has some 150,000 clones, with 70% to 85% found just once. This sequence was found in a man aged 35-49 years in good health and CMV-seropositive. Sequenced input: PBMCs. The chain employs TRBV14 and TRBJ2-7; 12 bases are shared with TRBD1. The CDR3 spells CASSTRDRGRGYEQYF. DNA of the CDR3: TGTGCCAGCAGCACCCGGGACAGGGGGCGGGGATACGAGCAGTACTTC.